This passage covers 6 T cell receptor beta chains from one sample sequenced in a study of T cell responses to AZD1222 COVID-19 vaccine (TCRdb year 2021). The library was built by means of the immunoSEQ multiplex PCR assay. The table was pulled from immuneACCESS by TCRdb, which kept in-frame rearrangements only. Such tables lose some clones; where checked, under half of the loss comes from unresolved V genes, and the rest has no known cause. Present in this sample are about 120,000 clones, approximately 85% of which were seen just once. Approximately 8.8% of the sample is in the top ten clones. This sample's time point label indicates: baseline before first vaccination. The sample here was peripheral blood, taken on day 0 of AZD1222 vaccination. Receptors were obtained from an adult in good health.

This chain links TRBV25-1 with TRBJ1-3; TRBD1 matches 7 bases. Germline CDR1 MGHDK, CDR2 SYGVNS. This CDR3 is 15 amino acids long. V lost 7 bases, J lost 0 bases, and 6 bases stayed unmatched. This chain's CDR3 is CASTQGVSSGNTIYF. The CDR3 DNA follows: TGTGCCAGCACCCAGGGGGTTTCCTCTGGAAACACCATATATTTT.

The genes are TRBV10-3 and TRBJ2-1; 7 bases are a match to TRBD1. Losses at the gene ends were 10 bases for V and 7 bases for J; bases not matched to a gene: 10. The CDR3 consists of 13 residues. Germline lookup yields CDR1 ENHRY and CDR2 SYGVKD. The CDR3 region is CASRQGHWNEQFF. The CDR3 nucleotides read TGTGCCAGCAGACAGGGACATTGGAATGAGCAGTTCTTC.

The chain joins TRBV11-1 to TRBJ2-5; 8 bases match TRBD1. The CDR3 has 16 residues. V dropped 1 base and J dropped 5; count of bases not matched to a gene: 9. Germline CDR1 reads SGHAT; CDR2 reads FQDESV (reference sequence). As DNA, the CDR3 is TGTGCCAGCAGCTTAGATCCCGGACAGGGAAGGGAGACCCAGTACTTC. Translated: CASSLDPGQGRETQYF.

This clone was picked up one time. The V call is TRBV5-5, the J call TRBJ2-7; 11 bases fit TRBD2. The CDR3 covers 16 residues. Germline CDR1 and CDR2: SGHKS and YYEKEE (reference sequence). The ends lost 0 bases at V and 4 bases at J; junction bases unmatched: 6. The CDR3 DNA follows: TGTGCCAGCAGCTTGGGACTAGCGGGGCAAGGGTACGAGCAGTACTTC. Translating gives CASSLGLAGQGYEQYF.

This rearrangement joins TRBV24-1 to TRBJ1-2; TRBD1 matches 9 bases. CDR3 length: 17 residues. The V and J ends lost 3 bases and 8 bases, in that order; junction bases with no gene match: 15. Germline CDR1 is KGHDR and CDR2 is SFDVKD. CDR3 sequence reads: CATSDAHGTGGLLGYTF. In nucleotides, the CDR3 is TGTGCCACCAGTGATGCCCATGGAACAGGGGGCCTACTAGGCTACACCTTC.

Concerning this clone: This sample includes further DNA sequences coding for the same CDR3. This chain uses TRBV19 with TRBJ1-5; D is possibly TRBD1 (5 bases). This CDR3 spans 14 amino acids. V was cut by 3 bases and J by 2 bases, with 8 bases left in between. In germline, CDR1 is LNHDA, CDR2 SQIVND (reference sequence). The CDR3 coding sequence is TGTGCCAGTAGTATTGAAGGGGGCAATCAGCCCCAGCATTTT. Translated: CASSIEGGNQPQHF.